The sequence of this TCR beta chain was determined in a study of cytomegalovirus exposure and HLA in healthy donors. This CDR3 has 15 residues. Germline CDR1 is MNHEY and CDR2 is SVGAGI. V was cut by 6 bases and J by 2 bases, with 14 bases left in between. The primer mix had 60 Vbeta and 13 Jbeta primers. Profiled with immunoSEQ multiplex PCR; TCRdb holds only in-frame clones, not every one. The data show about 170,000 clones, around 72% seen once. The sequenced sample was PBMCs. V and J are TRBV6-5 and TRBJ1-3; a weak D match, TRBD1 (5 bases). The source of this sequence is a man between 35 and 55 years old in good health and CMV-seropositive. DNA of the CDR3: TGTGCCAGCAGACGGTCCAGGGCGACTGGAAACACCATATATTTT. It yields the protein CASRRSRATGNTIYF.